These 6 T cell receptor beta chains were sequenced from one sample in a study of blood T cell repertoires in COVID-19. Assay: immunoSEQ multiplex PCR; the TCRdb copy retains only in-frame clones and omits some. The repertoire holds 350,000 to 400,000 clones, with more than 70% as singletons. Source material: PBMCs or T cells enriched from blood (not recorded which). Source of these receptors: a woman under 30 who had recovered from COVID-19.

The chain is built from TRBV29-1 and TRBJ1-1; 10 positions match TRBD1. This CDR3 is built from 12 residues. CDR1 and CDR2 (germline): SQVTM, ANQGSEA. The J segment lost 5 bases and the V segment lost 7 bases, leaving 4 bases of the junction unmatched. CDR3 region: CSADRGRTEAFF. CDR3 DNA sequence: TGCAGCGCCGACAGGGGGCGGACTGAAGCTTTCTTT.

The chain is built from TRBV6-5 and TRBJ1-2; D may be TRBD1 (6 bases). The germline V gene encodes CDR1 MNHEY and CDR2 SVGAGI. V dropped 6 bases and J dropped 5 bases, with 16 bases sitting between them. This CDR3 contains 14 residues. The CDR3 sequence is CASSFTGREYGYTF. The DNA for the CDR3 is TGTGCCAGCAGCTTTACAGGGAGGGAGTATGGCTACACCTTC.

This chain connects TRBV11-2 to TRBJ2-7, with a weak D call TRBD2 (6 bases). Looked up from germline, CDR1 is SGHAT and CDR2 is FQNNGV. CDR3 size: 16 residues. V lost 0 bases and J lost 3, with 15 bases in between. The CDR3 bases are TGTGCCAGCAGCTTAGAGGCTGGGGCTAGCGACTACGAGCAGTACTTC. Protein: CASSLEAGASDYEQYF.

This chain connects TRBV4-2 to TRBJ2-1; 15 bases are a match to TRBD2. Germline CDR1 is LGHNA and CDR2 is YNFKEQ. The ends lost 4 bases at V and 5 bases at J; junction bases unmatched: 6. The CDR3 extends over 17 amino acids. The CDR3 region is CASSPWGTSGGHNEQFF. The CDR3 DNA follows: TGTGCCAGCAGCCCGTGGGGGACTAGCGGGGGGCACAATGAGCAGTTCTTC.

CDR3 DNA sequence: TGTGCCAGCAGCCCGGGACAGACCATACGAAACACCATATATTTT. This codes for CASSPGQTIRNTIYF. The rearrangement joins TRBV7-2 to TRBJ1-3; the match to TRBD1 covers 7 bases. V shed 5 bases, J shed 5 bases, and the junction held 9 bases outside the gene matches. CDR1 and CDR2 (germline): SGHTA, FQGNSA. The CDR3 contains 15 residues.

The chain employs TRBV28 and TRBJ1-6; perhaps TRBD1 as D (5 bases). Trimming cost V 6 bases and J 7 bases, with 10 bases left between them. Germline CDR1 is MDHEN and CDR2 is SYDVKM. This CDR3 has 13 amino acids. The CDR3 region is CASRTGGNSPLHF. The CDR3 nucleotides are TGTGCCAGCAGGACCGGGGGAAATTCACCCCTCCACTTT.